This T cell receptor (beta chain) derives from a study of beta chain features in type 1 diabetes. cDNA synthesis used the whole RNA isolate, giving expressed TCRB sequences. Approximately 3.7 million reads per sample on average were obtained from naive, central memory and regulatory T cell samples. Produced via immunoSEQ multiplex PCR; TCRdb's table is partial and in-frame only. The repertoire holds about 620,000 clones, with roughly a sixth as singletons. Notes on the study in general: There was a moderate but significant shortening of TCRB CDR3s in all four CD4+ subsets of Type 1 diabetes patients. Amplification by PCR could prefer shorter templates, with the same effect in patients and controls.

Of note for this clone: The antigen is not known.

The CDR3 length is 15 residues. The ends were cut back, 0 bases at V and 1 base at J, with 10 bases in the middle. CDR1 and CDR2 (germline): SGHRS, YFSETQ. Sorted populations were all over 98% pure. The sequence came from a man younger than 35 in good health. Sequenced: naive CD4+ T cells from blood. V is TRBV5-1 and J is TRBJ1-1; a possible D gene is TRBD1 (5 bases). CDR3 DNA: TGCGCCAGCAGCTTGGCCGAAGACAGGAACACTGAAGCTTTCTTT. It yields the protein CASSLAEDRNTEAFF.